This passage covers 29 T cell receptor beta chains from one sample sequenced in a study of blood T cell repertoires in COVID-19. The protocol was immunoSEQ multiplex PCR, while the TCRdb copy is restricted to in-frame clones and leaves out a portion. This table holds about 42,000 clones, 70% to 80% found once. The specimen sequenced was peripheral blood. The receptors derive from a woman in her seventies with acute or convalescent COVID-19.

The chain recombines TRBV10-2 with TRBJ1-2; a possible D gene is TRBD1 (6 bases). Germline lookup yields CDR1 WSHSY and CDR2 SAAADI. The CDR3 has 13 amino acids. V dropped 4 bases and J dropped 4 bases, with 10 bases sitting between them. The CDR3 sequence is CASSADRPYGYTF. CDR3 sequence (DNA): TGCGCCAGCAGTGCCGACAGGCCCTATGGCTACACCTTC.

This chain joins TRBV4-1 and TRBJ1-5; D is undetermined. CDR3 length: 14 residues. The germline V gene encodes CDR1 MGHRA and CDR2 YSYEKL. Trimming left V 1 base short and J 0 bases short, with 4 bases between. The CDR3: CASSQGGSNQPQHF. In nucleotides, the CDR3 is TGCGCCAGCAGCCAAGGAGGTAGCAATCAGCCCCAGCATTTT.

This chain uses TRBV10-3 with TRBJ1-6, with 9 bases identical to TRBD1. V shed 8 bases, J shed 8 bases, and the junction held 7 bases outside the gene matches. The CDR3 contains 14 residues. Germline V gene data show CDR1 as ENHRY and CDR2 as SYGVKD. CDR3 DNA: TGTGCCATCGGTTCGGGACAGGGAGATTCACCCCTCCACTTT. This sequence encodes CAIGSGQGDSPLHF.

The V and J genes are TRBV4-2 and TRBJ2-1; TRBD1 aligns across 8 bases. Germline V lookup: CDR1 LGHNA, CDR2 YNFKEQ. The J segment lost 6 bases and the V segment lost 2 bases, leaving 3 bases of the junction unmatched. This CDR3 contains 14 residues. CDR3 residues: CASSQPGQVNEQFF. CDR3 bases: TGTGCCAGCAGCCAACCGGGACAGGTCAATGAGCAGTTCTTC.

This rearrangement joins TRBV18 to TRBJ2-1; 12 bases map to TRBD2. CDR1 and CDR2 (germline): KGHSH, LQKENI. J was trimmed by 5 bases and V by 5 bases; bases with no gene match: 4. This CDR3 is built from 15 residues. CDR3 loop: CASSSRLAGDNEQFF. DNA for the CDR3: TGTGCCAGCTCATCCCGACTAGCGGGGGACAATGAGCAGTTCTTC.

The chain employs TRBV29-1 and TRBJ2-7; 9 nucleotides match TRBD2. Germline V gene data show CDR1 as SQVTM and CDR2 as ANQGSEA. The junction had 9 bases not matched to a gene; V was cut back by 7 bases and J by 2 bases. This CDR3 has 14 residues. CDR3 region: CSALEVAGAYEQYF. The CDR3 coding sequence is TGCAGCGCCCTCGAGGTAGCGGGGGCCTACGAGCAGTACTTC.

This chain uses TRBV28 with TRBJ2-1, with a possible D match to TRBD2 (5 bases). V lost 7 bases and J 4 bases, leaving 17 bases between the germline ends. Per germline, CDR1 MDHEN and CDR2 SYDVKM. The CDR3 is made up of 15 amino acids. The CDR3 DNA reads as TGTGCCAGCACCCAGGCGGGCGTCGCTTACAATGAGCAGTTCTTC. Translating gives CASTQAGVAYNEQFF.

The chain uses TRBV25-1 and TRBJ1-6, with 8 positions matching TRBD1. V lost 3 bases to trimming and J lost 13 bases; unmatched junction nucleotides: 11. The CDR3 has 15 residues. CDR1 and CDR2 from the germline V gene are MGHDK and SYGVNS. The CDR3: CASSDLSTGVVPLHF. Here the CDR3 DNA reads TGTGCCAGCAGTGACCTATCGACAGGGGTAGTCCCCCTCCACTTT. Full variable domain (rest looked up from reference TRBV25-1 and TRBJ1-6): EADIYQTPRYLVIGTGKKITLECSQTMGHDKMYWYQQDPGMELHLIHYSYGVNSTEKGDLSSESTVSRIRTEHFPLTLESARPSHTSQYLCASSDLSTGVVPLHFGNGTRLTVT.

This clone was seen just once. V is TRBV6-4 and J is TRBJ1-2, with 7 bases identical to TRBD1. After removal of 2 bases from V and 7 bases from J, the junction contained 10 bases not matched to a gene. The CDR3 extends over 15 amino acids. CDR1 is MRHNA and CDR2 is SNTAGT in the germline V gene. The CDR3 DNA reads TGTGCCAGCAGTGACGCAAACAGGGGACGATTTGGCTACACCTTC. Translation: CASSDANRGRFGYTF.

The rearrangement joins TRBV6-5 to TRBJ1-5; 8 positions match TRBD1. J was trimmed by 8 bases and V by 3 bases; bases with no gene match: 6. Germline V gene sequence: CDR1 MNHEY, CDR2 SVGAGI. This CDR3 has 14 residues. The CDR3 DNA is TGTGCCAGCAGTTATGCAGGGGGCTGGGAGCCCCAGCATTTT. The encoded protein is CASSYAGGWEPQHF.

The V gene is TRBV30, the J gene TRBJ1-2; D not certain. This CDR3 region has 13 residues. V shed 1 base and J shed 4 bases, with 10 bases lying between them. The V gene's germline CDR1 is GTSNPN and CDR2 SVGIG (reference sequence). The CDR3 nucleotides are TGTGCCTGGAGTGCCTCGATCAGCTATGGCTACACCTTC. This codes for CAWSASISYGYTF.

The CDR3: CASSPVGVVSSVEQFF. CDR3 nucleotide sequence: TGTGCCAGCTCACCGGTCGGGGTAGTATCCAGTGTTGAGCAGTTCTTC. J is TRBJ2-1 and V is TRBV18; D is perhaps TRBD2 (5 bases). Per the germline V gene, CDR1 is KGHSH and CDR2 is LQKENI. V lost 3 bases, J lost 9 bases, and 21 bases lay in between. The CDR3 loop spans 16 amino acids.

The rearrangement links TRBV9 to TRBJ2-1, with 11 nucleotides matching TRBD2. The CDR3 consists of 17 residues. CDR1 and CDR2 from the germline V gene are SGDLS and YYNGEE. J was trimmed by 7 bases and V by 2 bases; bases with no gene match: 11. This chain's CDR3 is CASSVTPLAGAGNEQFF. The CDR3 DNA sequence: TGTGCCAGCAGCGTCACACCACTAGCGGGGGCCGGGAATGAGCAGTTCTTC.

The CDR3 sequence is CASSLGDRGVQFF. CDR3 coding DNA: TGTGCCAGCAGTTTAGGGGACAGGGGGGTGCAGTTCTTC. V and J are TRBV12-3 or TRBV12-4 and TRBJ2-1; the match to TRBD1 covers 11 bases. This CDR3 comprises 13 residues. V trimming: 1 base; J trimming: 12 bases; junction bases outside the gene matches: 2.

CDR3 coding DNA: TGTGCCAGCAGCCCCCAGACAGGTAGAGCTTTCTTT. This codes for CASSPQTGRAFF. The V and J genes are TRBV7-9 and TRBJ1-1; TRBD1 is a possible D gene (6 bases). Germline assignment: CDR1 SEHNR and CDR2 FQNEAQ (reference sequence). CDR3 size: 12 residues. V was trimmed by 5 bases and J by 10 bases, leaving 14 bases between them. The whole variable domain, remainder taken from reference TRBV7-9 and TRBJ1-1, is DTGVSQNPRHKITKRGQNVTFRCDPISEHNRLYWYRQTLGQGPEFLTYFQNEAQLEKSRLLSDRFSAERPKGSFSTLEIQRTEQGDSAMYLCASSPQTGRAFFGQGTRLTVV.

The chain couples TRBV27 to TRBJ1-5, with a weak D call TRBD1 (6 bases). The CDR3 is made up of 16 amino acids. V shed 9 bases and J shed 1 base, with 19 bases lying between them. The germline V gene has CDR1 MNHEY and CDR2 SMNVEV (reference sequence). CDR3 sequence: CASKKLVGQSNQPQHF. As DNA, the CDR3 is TGTGCCAGTAAAAAATTGGTGGGACAAAGCAATCAGCCCCAGCATTTT.

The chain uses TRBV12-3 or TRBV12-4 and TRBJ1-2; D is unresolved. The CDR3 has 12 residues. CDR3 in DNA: TGTGCTACAACAGAGATAAACTATGGCTACACCTTC. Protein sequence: CATTEINYGYTF.

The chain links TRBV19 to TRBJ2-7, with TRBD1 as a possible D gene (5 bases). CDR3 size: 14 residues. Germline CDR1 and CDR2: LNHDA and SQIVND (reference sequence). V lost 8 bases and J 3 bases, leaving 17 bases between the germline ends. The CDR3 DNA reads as TGTGCCAGTCGAGAATGGGGCGAGAACTACGAGCAGTACTTC. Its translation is CASREWGENYEQYF.

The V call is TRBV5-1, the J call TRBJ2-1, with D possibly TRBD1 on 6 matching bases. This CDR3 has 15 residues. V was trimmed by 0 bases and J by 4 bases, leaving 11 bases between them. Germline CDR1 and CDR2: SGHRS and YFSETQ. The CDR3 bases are TGCGCCAGCAGCTTGGCAGGACAGAATTACAATGAGCAGTTCTTC. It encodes CASSLAGQNYNEQFF.

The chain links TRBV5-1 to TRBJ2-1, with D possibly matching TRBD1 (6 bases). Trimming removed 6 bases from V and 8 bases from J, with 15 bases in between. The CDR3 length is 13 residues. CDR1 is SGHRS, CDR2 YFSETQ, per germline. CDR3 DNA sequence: TGCGCCAGCATTGGCCTGGGGGCCCATGAGCAGTTCTTC. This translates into CASIGLGAHEQFF.

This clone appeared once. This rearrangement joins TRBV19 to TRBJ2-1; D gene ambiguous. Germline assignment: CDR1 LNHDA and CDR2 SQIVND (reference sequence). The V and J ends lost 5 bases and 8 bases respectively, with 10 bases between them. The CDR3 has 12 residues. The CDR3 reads CASSPRVHEQFF. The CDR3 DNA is TGTGCCAGTAGTCCCCGTGTCCATGAGCAGTTCTTC.

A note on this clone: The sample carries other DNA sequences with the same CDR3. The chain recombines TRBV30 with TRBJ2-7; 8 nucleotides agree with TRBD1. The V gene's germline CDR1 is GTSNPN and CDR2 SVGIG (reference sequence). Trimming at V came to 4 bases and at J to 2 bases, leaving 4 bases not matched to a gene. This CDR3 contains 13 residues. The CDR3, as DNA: TGTGCCTGGACTAGGGACAGGCCCTACGAGCAGTACTTC. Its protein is CAWTRDRPYEQYF.

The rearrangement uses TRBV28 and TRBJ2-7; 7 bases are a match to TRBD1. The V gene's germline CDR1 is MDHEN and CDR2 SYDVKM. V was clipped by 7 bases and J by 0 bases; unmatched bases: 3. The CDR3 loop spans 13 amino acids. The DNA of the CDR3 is TGTGCCAGCACCGGGACAGTCTCCTACGAGCAGTACTTC. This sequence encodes CASTGTVSYEQYF.

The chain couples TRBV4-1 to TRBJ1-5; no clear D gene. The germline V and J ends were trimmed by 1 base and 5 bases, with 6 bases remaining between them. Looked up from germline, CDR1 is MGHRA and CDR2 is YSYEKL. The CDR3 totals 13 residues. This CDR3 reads CASSQGGDQPQHF. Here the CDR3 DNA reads TGCGCCAGCAGCCAAGGGGGAGATCAGCCCCAGCATTTT.

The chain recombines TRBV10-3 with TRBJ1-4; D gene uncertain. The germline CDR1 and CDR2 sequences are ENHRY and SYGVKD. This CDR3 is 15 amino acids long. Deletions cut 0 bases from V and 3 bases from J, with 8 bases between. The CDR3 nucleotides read TGTGCCATCAGTGAGTCGCTTCAGGCTAATGAAAAACTGTTTTTT. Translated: CAISESLQANEKLFF.

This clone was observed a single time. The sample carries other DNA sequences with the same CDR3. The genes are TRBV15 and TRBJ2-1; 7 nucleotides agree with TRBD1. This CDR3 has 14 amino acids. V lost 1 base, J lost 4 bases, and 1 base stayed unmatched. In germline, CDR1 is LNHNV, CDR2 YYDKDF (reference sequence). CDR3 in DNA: TGTGCCACCAGCAGAGGACAGGGATACAATGAGCAGTTCTTC. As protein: CATSRGQGYNEQFF.

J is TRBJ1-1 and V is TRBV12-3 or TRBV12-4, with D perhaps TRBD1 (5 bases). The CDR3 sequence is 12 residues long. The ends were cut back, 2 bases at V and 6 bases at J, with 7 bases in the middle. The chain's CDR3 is CASSLWGAEAFF. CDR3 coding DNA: TGTGCCAGCAGTTTATGGGGCGCTGAAGCTTTCTTT.

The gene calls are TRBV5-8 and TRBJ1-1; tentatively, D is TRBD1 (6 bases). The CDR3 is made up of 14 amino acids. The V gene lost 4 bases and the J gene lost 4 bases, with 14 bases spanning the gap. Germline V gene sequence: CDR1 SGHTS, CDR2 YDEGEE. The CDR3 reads CASSGRGTGTEAFF. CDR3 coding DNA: TGTGCCAGCAGCGGCAGGGGTACAGGCACTGAAGCTTTCTTT.

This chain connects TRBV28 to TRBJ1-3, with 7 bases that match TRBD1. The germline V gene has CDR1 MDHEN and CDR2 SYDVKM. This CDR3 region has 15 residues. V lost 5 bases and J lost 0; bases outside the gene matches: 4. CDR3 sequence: CASSPTGSSGNTIYF. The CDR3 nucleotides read TGTGCCAGCAGTCCGACAGGGTCCTCTGGAAACACCATATATTTT.